This TCR beta chain was identified during a study of blood T cell repertoires in COVID-19 (dated by TCRdb to the early 2020s). Regarding the complete study: The collaborator samples originated in the United States, Italy and Spain and spanned the acute and convalescent phases of COVID-19. The repertoires were released in a freely available public database intended as a resource for research on the immune response to SARS-CoV-2. Subjects who had been exposed to COVID-19, were actively infected with it, or had recovered from it provided the deeply sampled blood TCRbeta repertoires that made up the dataset. Samples came from the ongoing ImmuneRACE study (first 160 participants) plus 1,254 subjects from 6 global collaborators. Where available, HLA class I and class II types were obtained from metadata supplied by the sample provider rather than from assay-based typing. The prospective study material was composed of cDNA or gDNA derived from T cells, B-cell-depleted T cells, or PBMCs. The sample metadata nearly always contained a de-identified subject ID, COVID-19 status, age in years and sex.

TCRbeta CDR3 regions were amplified from genomic DNA using the immunoSEQ Assay, a bias-controlled multiplex PCR. The authors' pipeline ran thus. Within the assay, amplification of reference gene primers was used to estimate how many nucleated cells each sample contained. To quantify the absolute abundance of each unique TCRbeta CDR3 rearrangement, sequence reads were collapsed and filtered. For each sample, productive Simpson clonality was calculated as the square root of Simpson's diversity index across productive rearrangements. TCRdb took over this immuneACCESS table, retaining in-frame rearrangements with V and J assigned. Such tables are incomplete; in checked studies, under half of the missing clones stem from an unresolved V gene, and the remainder is unexplained. V and J calls and clone size are as listed in that table; D and trimming were resolved from the DNA. This sample has under 250,000 clones in its table, and over 70% of those were observed once. The ten largest clonotypes hold roughly 8% of the sample.

About this clone: Its antigen has not been determined. No qualities accompany the bases; no much larger clone lies one base away.

On the study overall, not on this receptor specifically: How much clinical and demographic metadata was included differed by source and by participant, and the metadata was provided uncurated.

From the cysteine through the phenylalanine, the CDR3 covers 14 amino acids. Of the read, only the CDR3 DNA is kept; its 42 bases are in frame from base 1. From the germline V gene, CDR1 is SGHAT and CDR2 is FQNNGV. V has 7 bases trimmed and J has 4 bases trimmed; junction bases matching no gene number 6. Each collaborating institution followed its own protocols to collect whole blood in K2EDTA tubes. For TCRbeta analysis, collaborators shipped samples as frozen whole blood, isolated PBMCs, or DNA extracted from either of those sample types. The receptor was isolated from a woman aged 45 to 65 with acute or convalescent COVID-19. What was sequenced was peripheral blood. In this chain, TRBV11-2 is recombined with TRBJ2-7; 11 bases in the middle match TRBD2. At the DNA level, the sequence is TGTGCCAGCACCCGACTAGCGGGGTTTTACGAGCAGTACTTC. Its protein product is CASTRLAGFYEQYF.